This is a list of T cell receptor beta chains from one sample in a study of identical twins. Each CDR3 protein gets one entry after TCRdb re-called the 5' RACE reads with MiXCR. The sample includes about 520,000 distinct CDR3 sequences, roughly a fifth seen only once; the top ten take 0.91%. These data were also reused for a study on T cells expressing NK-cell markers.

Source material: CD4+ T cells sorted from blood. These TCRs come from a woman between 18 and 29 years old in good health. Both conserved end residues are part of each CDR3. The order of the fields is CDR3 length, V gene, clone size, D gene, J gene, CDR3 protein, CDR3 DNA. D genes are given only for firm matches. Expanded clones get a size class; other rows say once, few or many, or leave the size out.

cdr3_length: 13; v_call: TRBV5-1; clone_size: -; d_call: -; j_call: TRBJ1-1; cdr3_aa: CASRSRAATEAFF; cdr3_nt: TGCGCCAGCAGATCGAGGGCCGCTACTGAAGCTTTCTTT
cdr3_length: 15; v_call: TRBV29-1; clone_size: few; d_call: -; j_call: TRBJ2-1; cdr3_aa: CSVRTDAGAYNEQFF; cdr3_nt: TGCAGCGTCCGGACGGACGCCGGGGCGTACAATGAGCAGTTCTTC
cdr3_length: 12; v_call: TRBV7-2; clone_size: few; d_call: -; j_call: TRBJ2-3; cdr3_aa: CASSLAARRQYF; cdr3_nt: TGTGCCAGCAGCTTAGCGGCACGGAGGCAGTATTTT
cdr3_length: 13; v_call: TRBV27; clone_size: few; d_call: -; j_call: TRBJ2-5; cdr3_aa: CASSLNGWQTQYF; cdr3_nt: TGTGCCAGCAGTTTAAACGGGTGGCAGACCCAGTACTTC
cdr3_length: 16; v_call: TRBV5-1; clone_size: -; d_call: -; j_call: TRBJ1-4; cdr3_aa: CASSLGGARGNEKLFF; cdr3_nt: TGCGCCAGCAGCTTGGGGGGGGCTCGCGGTAATGAAAAACTGTTTTTT
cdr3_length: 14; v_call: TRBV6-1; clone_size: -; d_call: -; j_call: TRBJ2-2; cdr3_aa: CASSRRETTGELFF; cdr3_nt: TGTGCCAGCAGTAGAAGGGAGACCACCGGGGAGCTGTTTTTT
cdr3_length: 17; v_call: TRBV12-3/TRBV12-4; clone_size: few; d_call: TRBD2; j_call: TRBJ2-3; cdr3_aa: CASSPRTSGLSTDTQYF; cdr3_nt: TGTGCCAGCAGTCCCCGGACTAGCGGTTTAAGCACAGATACGCAGTATTTT
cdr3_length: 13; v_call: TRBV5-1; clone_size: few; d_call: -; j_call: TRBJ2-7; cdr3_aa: CASSLVGMSEQYF; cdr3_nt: TGCGCCAGCAGCTTGGTGGGGATGAGCGAGCAGTACTTC
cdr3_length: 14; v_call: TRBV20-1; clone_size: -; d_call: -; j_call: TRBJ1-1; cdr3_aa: CSASEGAMNTEAFF; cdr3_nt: TGCAGTGCTAGTGAAGGGGCAATGAACACTGAAGCTTTCTTT
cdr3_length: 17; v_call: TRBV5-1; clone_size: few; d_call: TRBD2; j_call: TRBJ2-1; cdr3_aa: CASSLLASGGAGNEQFF; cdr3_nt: TGCGCCAGCAGCTTGTTGGCTAGCGGGGGGGCTGGCAATGAGCAGTTCTTC
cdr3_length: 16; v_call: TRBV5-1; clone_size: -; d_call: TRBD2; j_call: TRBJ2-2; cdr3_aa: CASSYGLADAHGELFF; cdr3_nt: TGCGCCAGCAGCTATGGACTAGCGGACGCTCACGGGGAGCTGTTTTTT